This T cell receptor (beta chain) was sequenced in a study of T cell responses to AZD1222 COVID-19 vaccine. The table came from immunoSEQ multiplex PCR; TCRdb's copy has only in-frame clones and leaves some out. This table holds around 15,000 clones, about 80% found once. This clone showed up just once. Per germline, CDR1 ENHRY and CDR2 SYGVKD. The CDR3 is 13 amino acids. Deletions cut 3 bases from V and 4 bases from J, with 9 bases between. This TCR was sampled from an adult who received the AZD1222 COVID-19 vaccine. This specimen was peripheral blood, taken 28 days after the second AZD1222 dose. V gene TRBV10-3 combines with J gene TRBJ1-1; tentatively, D is TRBD1 (5 bases). The CDR3 spells CAISERGGTEAFF. The DNA for the CDR3 is TGTGCCATCAGTGAACGGGGGGGCACTGAAGCTTTCTTT.